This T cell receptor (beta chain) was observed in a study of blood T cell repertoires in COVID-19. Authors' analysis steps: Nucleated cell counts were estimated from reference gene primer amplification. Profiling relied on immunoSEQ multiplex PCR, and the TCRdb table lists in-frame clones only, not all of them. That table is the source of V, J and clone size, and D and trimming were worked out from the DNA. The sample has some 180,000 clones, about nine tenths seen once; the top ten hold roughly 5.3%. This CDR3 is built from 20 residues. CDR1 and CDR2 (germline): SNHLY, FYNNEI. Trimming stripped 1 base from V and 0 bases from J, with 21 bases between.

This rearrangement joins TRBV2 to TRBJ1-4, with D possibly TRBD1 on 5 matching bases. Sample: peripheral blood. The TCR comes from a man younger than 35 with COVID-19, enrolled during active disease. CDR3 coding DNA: TGTGCCAGCAGTGAAGTCCCCAGGGTCTGGGCTACGGCAACTAATGAAAAACTGTTTTTT. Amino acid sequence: CASSEVPRVWATATNEKLFF.